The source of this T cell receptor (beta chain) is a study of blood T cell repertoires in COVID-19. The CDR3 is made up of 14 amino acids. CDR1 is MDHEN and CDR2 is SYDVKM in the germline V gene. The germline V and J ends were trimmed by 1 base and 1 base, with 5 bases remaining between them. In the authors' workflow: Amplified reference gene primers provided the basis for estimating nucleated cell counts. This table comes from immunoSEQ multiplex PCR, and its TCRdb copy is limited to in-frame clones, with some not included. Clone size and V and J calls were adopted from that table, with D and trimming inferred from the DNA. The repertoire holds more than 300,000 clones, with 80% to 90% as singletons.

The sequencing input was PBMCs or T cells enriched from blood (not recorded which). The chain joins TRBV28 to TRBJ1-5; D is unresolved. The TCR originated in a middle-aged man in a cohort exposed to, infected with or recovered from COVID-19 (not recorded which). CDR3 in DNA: TGTGCCAGCAGTTTATTCCAGAGCAATCAGCCCCAGCATTTT. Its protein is CASSLFQSNQPQHF.